This TCR beta chain was profiled in a study of lymphopenia after photon versus proton radiotherapy. The study, taken as a whole, reports: Under photons, naive T cells and diversity fell while effector/memory populations rose. A bigger post-nadir fall in TCR diversity correlated inversely with survival time in deceased patients. Oligoclonal CD8+ Temra expansion after nadir drove photon patients' diversity drop.

As to this clone: Its antigen is unidentified.

The CDR3 is 12 amino acids. V shed 2 bases and J shed 8 bases, with 10 bases lying between them. Germline V lookup: CDR1 SGDLS, CDR2 YYNGEE. Clones were read by immunoSEQ multiplex PCR, and TCRdb kept only the in-frame ones, dropping some. The sample shows some 76,000 clones, around 90% of them seen only once. This chain connects TRBV9 to TRBJ1-1; perhaps TRBD1 as D (6 bases). The specimen comprised peripheral blood, sampled from a patient treated with photon-based radiotherapy. This TCR was recovered from a woman in her thirties or forties with cholangiocarcinoma. The CDR3 DNA sequence: TGTGCCAGCAGCGTCCGGGGGCGGGAAGCTTTCTTT. Translation gives CASSVRGREAFF.